This paragraph reports one T cell receptor beta chain. Its antigen has not been determined. Per-nucleotide qualities are absent, and no much larger clonotype sits a single base away. In total, about 650 healthy bone marrow donors made up the cohort. Cohort members were all nominally healthy when sampled, although unrecorded immune exposures were likely present. CMV serostatus was recorded as positive for about 300 and negative for about 55% of the roughly 670 cohort members, whereas no CMV serostatus was recorded for the donor in question. Every donor gave a peripheral blood sample, and the peripheral blood mononuclear cells from that sample were used for TCR beta sequencing. Genomic DNA extraction from the blood cell samples was performed with the Qiagen DNeasy Blood Extraction Kit. The receptor library was made with the immunoSEQ multiplex PCR assay. The multiplex PCR relied on a mix of 60 forward primers for TCR Vbeta segments and 13 reverse primers for TCR Jbeta segments. The CDR3 region of rearranged TCR beta genes was amplified from genomic DNA with a multiplex PCR assay. The Illumina HiSeq System was used to sequence the amplified TCR beta libraries as 87-base-pair reads. In the paper's pipeline: A later analysis counted tens of millions of unique TCR beta chains across the 550 to 750 repertoires, and approximately 11 million of these chains were shared by at least two donors. Raw reads were error-corrected and collapsed into unique sequences by a nearest-neighbor algorithm in which closely related sequences were merged to remove PCR and sequencing errors. Alignment of CDR3 sequences to IMGT reference sequences was used to assign V, D and J gene segments. Each retained sequence needed at least a six-nucleotide match to both a V gene segment and a J gene segment. Rearrangements were called productive when the CDR3 lacked stop codons and stayed in frame with V and J; all others were non-productive. Following IMGT convention, CDR3 was defined as the stretch from the second conserved V-encoded cysteine to the conserved J-encoded phenylalanine. The earlier analysis of 587 of the donors excluded any sequence lacking an unambiguous match to a single V gene segment. In an earlier analysis of several hundred of the donors, V segments were called functional above 56.7% productive rearrangements and were called segregating when the between-donor standard deviation exceeded 5%. To diagnose cytomegalovirus status from the catalog of TCR beta chain sequences, a statistical classification framework was built. In a later analysis, TCR nucleotide sequences were compared against IMGT/GENE-DB human TR gene sequences so that V and J genes could be assigned. A later analysis assigned CDR3 sequences and most-parsimonious VDJ recombination scenarios with the TCRdist pipeline. In a later analysis, each TCR beta chain was defined by its CDR3 amino acid sequence together with its V-gene family, and reads lacking a unique V-gene family were excluded. As a way to deal with suspected cross-contamination and a sequencing artifact, a later analysis dropped 450 to 600 nucleotide sequences that were highly shared and had low generation probability. In a later analysis, a clonal expansion index for each public chain was calculated from normalized within-repertoire ranks of inferred template counts. A later analysis computed generation probabilities with a VDJ recombination model fitted to out-of-frame rearrangements, and checked the results against IGoR. In a later analysis, TCR-TCR, TCR-HLA and TCR-CMV co-occurrence was scored with hypergeometric tests, and a repertoire-size bias correction was applied to TCR pairs. False discovery rates were estimated in a later analysis by permuting HLA or CMV assignments 20 times. A later analysis grouped co-occurring TCRs with DBSCAN, adding TCRdist sequence similarity when clustering within HLA-allele-positive subsets. Co-occurrence clustering excluded repertoires with fewer than 30,000 or more than 120,000 public chains, plus five with anomalous nucleotide sharing. The table was pulled from immuneACCESS by TCRdb, which kept in-frame rearrangements only. Such tables lose some clones; where checked, under half of the loss comes from unresolved V genes, and the rest has no known cause. D and trimming come from the DNA, and the V and J calls and clone size come from that table. Present in this sample are about 150,000 clones, 75% to 85% of which were seen just once. Approximately 3.7% of the sample is taken by the ten largest.

The sample belongs to a study of cytomegalovirus exposure and HLA in healthy donors (dated 2017 in TCRdb). Context from the whole study: In an earlier analysis of under 750 of the donors, around 300 Gb of sequence data and 90 million to 120 million unique TCR beta sequences from about 190 million T cells were reported. An early release that covered fewer than 800 HLA-typed donors contained about 300 gigabases of sequencing data and tens of millions of unique TCR sequences. Of the 300 to 500 genotyped donors, 75% to 85% were placed in the genetic ancestry cluster associated with self-reported Caucasian donors. The aim of the study was to test whether cataloging public T cell receptors could identify signatures of past pathogen exposure. The study used immunosequencing to profile the T cell repertoires of under 700 subjects and linked those repertoires to cytomegalovirus serostatus. Besides the first cohort of roughly 700 subjects, a separate validation cohort made up of around 120 different subjects was used. The study combined high-throughput TCR immunosequencing, statistical association of individual TCRs with disease status, and machine learning to predict cytomegalovirus infection status. A later analysis re-analyzed previously published TCR beta repertoires from roughly 600 donors and added high-resolution HLA genotyping to study TCR occurrence patterns. Rather than drawing on any new phenotypic data, the later analysis identified candidate immune exposures from TCR beta sequences and the way those sequences occurred across donors. In an earlier analysis of over 550 of the donors, high-throughput TCR beta sequencing was used to judge whether each TCR beta V gene segment behaved as functional or pseudogenic. Donor age, sex, ethnicity and CMV serostatus were compiled alongside the repertoire data. A later genetic analysis took genome-wide SNP genotypes for 398 of the 666 donors and used that subset as a discovery cohort. All discovery cohort repertoires had been generated using a single sequencing platform. HLA typing included class I and class II loci at four-digit resolution. Typing coverage differed by locus: A, B, C, DRB1 and DQB1 were typed in roughly 620-630 donors, DQA1 in 500 to 550, DPA1 in nearly 610, and DPB1 in 400 to 490. Because of strong linkage in the cohort, roughly five DR-DQ haplotypes were treated as single units for association and clustering. Among around 400 genotyped donors of the cohort, an average of approximately 240,000 unique TCR beta nucleotide sequences was sequenced per donor, of which about 18% were non-productive.

The germline V gene specifies MDHEN as CDR1 and SYDVKM as CDR2. V and J lose 8 bases and 5 bases, and a span of 16 bases separates them. The cysteine opens and the phenylalanine closes a CDR3 of 14 amino acids. Only the CDR3 DNA stays, 42 bases, in frame from base 1. The full study reports these points: Broadly in line with IMGT annotations, most TCR beta V segments showed up in productive rearrangements about 87% or about 30% of the time in an earlier analysis of under 700 of the donors. It was suggested by the authors that the approach could potentially be generalized to other disease states and immunological phenotypes. The presence/absence analyses assumed that sequencing depth was roughly uniform across donors, and that assumption may not be true. A cluster of highly shared sequence variants was judged likely to be a technical artifact of the sequencing pipeline. A further reported finding was that TCR beta sequences accurately predicted the HLA-A and HLA-B alleles for most subjects in the first cohort. Correlated functional status among segregating V segments might be attributable to linkage disequilibrium, but an unknown experimental factor could not be ruled out. Across donors, most TCR sequences were observed very rarely, whereas some public TCRs were present in many individuals. The only immune exposure information available for the cohort was CMV serostatus. In a later analysis, TCR association rates were found to vary across HLA loci, with the most associated TCRs seen for DRB1 alleles and the fewest for HLA-C alleles. Cytomegalovirus status was reported to be diagnosed by the classifier with high specificity and sensitivity in both the original and validation cohorts. Some IMGT-functional V segments, including TRBV6-2 and TRBV6-3, could not be distinguished by the 87-base-pair reads and were therefore excluded. A later analysis reported that several top co-occurrence clusters appeared linked to parvovirus B19, influenza, CMV and Epstein-Barr virus. In a later analysis, 16,951 TCR beta sequences were associated with specific HLA alleles at a false discovery rate of 0.05. Seventeen rarely observed V segments, including chromosome 9 orphons, were excluded from the earlier analysis of almost 600 of the donors because counts were too low. A later genetic analysis associated a missense DCLRE1C variant with V-gene and J-gene trimming of TCR beta chains, and an independent cohort replicated the association. Because HLA typing was missing for some donors at each locus, association tests included only the typed subset. In a later analysis, HLA-associated TCR beta chains were found to be more clonally expanded and to have lower generation probabilities than equally common non-associated chains. A total of around 150 TCR beta chains were listed by the study as associated with cytomegalovirus. A later analysis found that most CMV-associated TCR beta chains appeared HLA-restricted, with HLA associations seemingly driven largely by CMV exposure. Three of the identified cytomegalovirus-associated TCR beta chains were confirmed in vitro to be specific for cytomegalovirus antigens. When HLA alleles, especially DR and DQ, strongly co-occurred, TCR associations were difficult to assign to individual alleles. A later genetic analysis reported fewer N-insertions in productive TCRs among donors in an Asian-associated ancestry cluster than the roughly 720-donor mean. In this cohort, only TCR beta chains were sequenced, and detectable features were limited by the absence of alpha or paired-chain data.

Recombination connected TRBV28 to TRBJ2-1; a tentative D call is TRBD2 (6 bases match). The sequenced sample consisted of PBMCs. The sequence was collected from a human donor in good health. The nucleotide sequence is given as TGTGCCAGCGGGGATTTGGGCGGGAACAATGAGCAGTTCTTC. This codes for CASGDLGGNNEQFF.